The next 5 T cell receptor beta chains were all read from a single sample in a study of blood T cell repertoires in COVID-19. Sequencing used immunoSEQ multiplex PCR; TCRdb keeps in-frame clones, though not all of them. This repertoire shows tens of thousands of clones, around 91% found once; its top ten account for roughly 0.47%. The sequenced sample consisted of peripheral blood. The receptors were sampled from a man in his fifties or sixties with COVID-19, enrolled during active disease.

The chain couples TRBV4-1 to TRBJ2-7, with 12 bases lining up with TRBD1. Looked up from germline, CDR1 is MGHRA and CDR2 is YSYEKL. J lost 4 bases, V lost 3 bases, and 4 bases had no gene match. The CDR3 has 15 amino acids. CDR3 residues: CASSQWGQGAYEQYF. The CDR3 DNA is TGCGCCAGCAGCCAGTGGGGACAGGGGGCTTACGAGCAGTACTTC.

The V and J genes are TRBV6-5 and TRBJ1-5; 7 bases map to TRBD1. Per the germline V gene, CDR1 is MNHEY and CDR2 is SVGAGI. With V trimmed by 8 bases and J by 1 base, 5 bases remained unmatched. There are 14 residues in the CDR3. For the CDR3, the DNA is TGTGCCAGCCGAGAGACAGGGAGCAATCAGCCCCAGCATTTT. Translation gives CASRETGSNQPQHF.

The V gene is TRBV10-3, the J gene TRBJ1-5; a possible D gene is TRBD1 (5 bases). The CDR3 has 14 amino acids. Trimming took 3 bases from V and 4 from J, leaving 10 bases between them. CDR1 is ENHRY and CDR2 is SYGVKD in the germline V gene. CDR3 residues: CAISDSGGNQPQHF. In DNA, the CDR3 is TGTGCCATCAGTGATTCGGGGGGTAATCAGCCCCAGCATTTT.

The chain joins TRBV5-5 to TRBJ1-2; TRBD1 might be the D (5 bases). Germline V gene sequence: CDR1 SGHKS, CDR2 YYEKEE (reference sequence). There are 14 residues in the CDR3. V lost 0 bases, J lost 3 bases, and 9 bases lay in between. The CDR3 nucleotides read TGTGCCAGCAGCTTGGCACTGACAGACTATGGCTACACCTTC. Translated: CASSLALTDYGYTF.

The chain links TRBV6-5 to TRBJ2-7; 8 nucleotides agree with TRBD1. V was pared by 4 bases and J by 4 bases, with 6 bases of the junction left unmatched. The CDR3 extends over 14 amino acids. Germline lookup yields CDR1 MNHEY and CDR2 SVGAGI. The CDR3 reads CASSSDRGGYEQYF. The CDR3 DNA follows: TGTGCCAGCAGTTCCGACAGGGGAGGATACGAGCAGTACTTC.